A selection of T cell receptor beta chains follows, all from one sample in a study of blood T cell repertoires in COVID-19. Here immunoSEQ multiplex PCR was the method, and the copy in TCRdb shows in-frame clones only, minus some. The sample shows 300,000 to 400,000 clones, approximately 88% of them seen only once. The source material was peripheral blood. The receptors here all came from a man younger than 40 with COVID-19, enrolled during active disease. CDR3s include the opening cysteine and the closing phenylalanine or tryptophan. A D gene is named only where the DNA matches it firmly. Size is stated for part of the rows, as once, few or many counts, or as a class when the clone is expanded.

>14|-|TRBV16|TRBJ1-1|-
CASSQSNLNTEAFF
TGTGCCAGCAGCCAATCCAACTTGAACACTGAAGCTTTCTTT
>14|-|TRBV27|TRBJ1-1|TRBD1
CASSLTGENTEAFF
TGTGCCAGCAGTTTGACAGGGGAGAACACTGAAGCTTTCTTT
>14|-|TRBV20-1|TRBJ2-7|TRBD1
CSAGGTGGTYEQYF
TGCAGTGCTGGTGGGACAGGGGGTACCTACGAGCAGTACTTC
>19|-|TRBV11-2|TRBJ2-1|TRBD2
CASSPVGTSGRASYNEQFF
TGTGCCAGCAGCCCTGTCGGGACTAGCGGGAGGGCCTCCTACAATGAGCAGTTCTTC
>15|-|TRBV9|TRBJ2-3|TRBD2
CASSILAGPTDTQYF
TGTGCCAGCAGCATACTAGCGGGGCCCACAGATACGCAGTATTTT
>14|-|TRBV6-2/TRBV6-3|TRBJ1-6|-
CASSTTAYNSPLHF
TGTGCCAGCAGTACGACAGCCTATAATTCACCCCTCCACTTT
>15|-|TRBV19|TRBJ1-5|-
CASSYGQHSNQPQHF
TGTGCCAGTAGTTATGGACAACATAGCAATCAGCCCCAGCATTTT
>17|-|TRBV27|TRBJ1-5|TRBD1
CASSKLMTGTSNQPQHF
TGTGCCAGCAGTAAACTTATGACAGGGACGAGCAATCAGCCCCAGCATTTT
>15|-|TRBV9|TRBJ2-1|TRBD2
CASSVFSGGNNEQFF
TGTGCCAGCAGCGTTTTTAGCGGGGGGAACAATGAGCAGTTCTTC
>16|-|TRBV27|TRBJ2-7|TRBD1
CASTLTPTGRLDEQYF
TGTGCCAGCACCTTAACGCCGACAGGGCGCCTCGACGAGCAGTACTTC
>15|-|TRBV4-1|TRBJ2-1|-
CASSVSGTFYNEQFF
TGCGCCAGCAGCGTTTCCGGGACATTCTACAATGAGCAGTTCTTC
>17|-|TRBV7-3|TRBJ2-1|TRBD2
CASSPRLAGGSYNEQFF
TGTGCCAGCAGCCCAAGACTAGCGGGGGGCTCATACAATGAGCAGTTCTTC
>16|-|TRBV27|TRBJ2-7|-
CASSLIPGHYSYEQYF
TGTGCCAGCAGTTTGATTCCCGGACACTACTCCTACGAGCAGTACTTC
>17|-|TRBV9|TRBJ2-1|TRBD2
CASSVRGGAVSYNEQFF
TGTGCCAGCAGCGTTCGCGGGGGGGCCGTATCCTACAATGAGCAGTTCTTC
>13|few|TRBV6-2/TRBV6-3|TRBJ1-2|-
CASSYYREGGYTF
TGTGCCAGCAGTTACTATCGGGAAGGAGGCTACACCTTC
>19|-|TRBV4-2|TRBJ2-1|TRBD2
CASNLIRGPAGGPHDEQFF
TGTGCCAGCAACCTAATAAGGGGTCCAGCGGGAGGGCCTCATGATGAGCAGTTCTTC
>16|-|TRBV5-1|TRBJ1-2|TRBD1
CASSSGGTGGFYGYTF
TGCGCCAGCAGCTCCGGAGGGACAGGGGGCTTCTATGGCTACACCTTC
>12|-|TRBV12-3/TRBV12-4|TRBJ1-6|TRBD1
CASSPRGGPLHF
TGTGCCAGCAGCCCTAGAGGGGGCCCCCTCCACTTT
>12|-|TRBV19|TRBJ1-2|-
CASSIGGNGYTF
TGTGCCAGTAGTATTGGGGGCAATGGCTACACCTTC
>12|-|TRBV5-1|TRBJ2-1|-
CASSLSGDEQFF
TGCGCCAGCAGCTTATCCGGGGATGAGCAGTTCTTC
>14|-|TRBV30|TRBJ2-2|-
CAWSVQSNTGELFF
TGTGCCTGGAGTGTACAGTCGAACACCGGGGAGCTGTTTTTT
>14|-|TRBV7-9|TRBJ1-1|-
CASRPPVENTEAFF
TGTGCCAGCAGACCCCCGGTTGAGAACACTGAAGCTTTCTTT
>13|-|TRBV15|TRBJ2-1|-
CATSNRFNNEQFF
TGTGCCACCAGCAACCGGTTCAACAATGAGCAGTTCTTC
>14|-|TRBV6-5|TRBJ1-5|-
CASSWGQGNQPQHF
TGTGCCAGCAGTTGGGGCCAGGGCAATCAGCCCCAGCATTTT
>14|once|TRBV2|TRBJ2-1|TRBD1
CASSDRDRVHEQFF
TGTGCCAGCAGCGACCGGGACAGGGTCCATGAGCAGTTCTTC
>12|-|TRBV7-8|TRBJ2-3|-
CASSPSGRTQYF
TGTGCCAGCAGCCCCAGCGGGCGAACGCAGTATTTT
>13|-|TRBV7-9|TRBJ1-5|-
CASSPNQDQPQHF
TGTGCCAGCAGCCCGAACCAGGATCAGCCCCAGCATTTT
>17|-|TRBV3-1/TRBV3-2|TRBJ2-5|TRBD1
CASSHKTGGSSRETQYF
TGTGCCAGCAGCCATAAGACAGGGGGCTCGTCGAGAGAGACCCAGTACTTC
>19|-|TRBV9|TRBJ2-1|TRBD2
CASSAPGTSPERSYNEQFF
TGTGCCAGCAGCGCCCCCGGGACTAGCCCTGAGAGATCCTACAATGAGCAGTTCTTC
>13|-|TRBV11-2|TRBJ1-6|-
CASSLAGGSPLHF
TGTGCCAGCAGCTTAGCGGGGGGGTCACCCCTCCACTTT
>16|-|TRBV27|TRBJ1-5|TRBD1
CASSPIGTGGNQPQHF
TGTGCCAGCAGCCCAATAGGGACAGGCGGCAATCAGCCCCAGCATTTT
>16|-|TRBV7-3|TRBJ2-7|TRBD2
CASSPYGTSGVYEQYF
TGTGCCAGCAGCCCCTACGGGACTAGCGGGGTCTACGAGCAGTACTTC
>12|-|TRBV19|TRBJ1-5|-
CASSSYNQPQHF
TGTGCCAGTAGTAGCTACAATCAGCCCCAGCATTTT